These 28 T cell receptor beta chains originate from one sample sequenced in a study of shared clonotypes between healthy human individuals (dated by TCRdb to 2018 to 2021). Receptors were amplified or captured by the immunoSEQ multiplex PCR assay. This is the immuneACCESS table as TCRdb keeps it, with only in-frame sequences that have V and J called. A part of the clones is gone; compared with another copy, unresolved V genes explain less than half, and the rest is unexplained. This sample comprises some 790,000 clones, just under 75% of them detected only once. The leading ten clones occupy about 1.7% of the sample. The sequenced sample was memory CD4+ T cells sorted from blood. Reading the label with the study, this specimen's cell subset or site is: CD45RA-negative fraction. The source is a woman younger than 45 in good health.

CDR3 sequence (DNA): TGTGCCAGCAGTTACACGGACCCAGCGACCGGCTCCGTTAAGTACTTC. Residues: CASSYTDPATGSVKYF. The chain links TRBV6-6 to TRBJ2-5, with D unclear. The CDR3 totals 16 residues. The germline V gene has CDR1 MNHNY and CDR2 SVGAGI (reference sequence). V shed 2 bases and J shed 12 bases, with 25 bases lying between them.

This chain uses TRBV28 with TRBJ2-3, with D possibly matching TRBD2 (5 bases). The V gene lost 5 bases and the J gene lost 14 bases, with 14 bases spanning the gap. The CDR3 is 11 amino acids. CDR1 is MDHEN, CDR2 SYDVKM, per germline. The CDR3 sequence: CASSTPRRSYF. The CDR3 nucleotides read TGTGCCAGCAGTACCCCTAGGAGGTCGTATTTT.

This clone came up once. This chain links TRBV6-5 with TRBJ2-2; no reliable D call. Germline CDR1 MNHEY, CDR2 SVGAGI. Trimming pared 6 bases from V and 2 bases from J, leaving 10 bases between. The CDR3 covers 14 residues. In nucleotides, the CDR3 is TGTGCCAGCAGGCGAAGGCCCAACACCGGGGAGCTGTTTTTT. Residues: CASRRRPNTGELFF.

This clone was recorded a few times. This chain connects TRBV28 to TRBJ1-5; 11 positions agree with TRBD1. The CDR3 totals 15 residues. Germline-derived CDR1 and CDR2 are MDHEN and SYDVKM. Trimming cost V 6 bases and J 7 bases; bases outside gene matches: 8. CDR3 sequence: CASSSGQGAKQPQHF. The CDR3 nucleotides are TGTGCCAGCAGCTCCGGACAGGGGGCAAAACAGCCCCAGCATTTT.

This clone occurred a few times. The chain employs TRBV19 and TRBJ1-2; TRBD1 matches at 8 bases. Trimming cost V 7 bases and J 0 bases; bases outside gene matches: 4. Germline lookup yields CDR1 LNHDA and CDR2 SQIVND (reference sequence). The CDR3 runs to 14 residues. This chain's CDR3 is CASTRQGTNYGYTF. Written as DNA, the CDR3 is TGTGCCAGTACCCGACAGGGGACTAACTATGGCTACACCTTC.

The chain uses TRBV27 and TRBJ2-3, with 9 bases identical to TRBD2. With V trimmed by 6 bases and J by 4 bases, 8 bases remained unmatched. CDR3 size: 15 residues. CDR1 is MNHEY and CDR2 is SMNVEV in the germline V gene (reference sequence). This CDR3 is CASRRLAGSPDTQYF. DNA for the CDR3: TGTGCCAGCAGGCGGCTAGCGGGAAGTCCAGATACGCAGTATTTT.

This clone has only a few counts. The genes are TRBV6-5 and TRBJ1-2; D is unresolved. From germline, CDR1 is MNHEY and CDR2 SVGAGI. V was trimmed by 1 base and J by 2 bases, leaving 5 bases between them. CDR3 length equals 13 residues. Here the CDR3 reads CASSYWQNYGYTF. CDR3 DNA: TGTGCCAGCAGTTACTGGCAGAACTATGGCTACACCTTC.

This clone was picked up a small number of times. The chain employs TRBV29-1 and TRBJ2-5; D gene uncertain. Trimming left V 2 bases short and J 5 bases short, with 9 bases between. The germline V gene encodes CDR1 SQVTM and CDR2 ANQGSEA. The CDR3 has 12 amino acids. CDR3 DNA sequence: TGCAGCGTTGAAACCGATTGGGAGACCCAGTACTTC. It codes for CSVETDWETQYF.

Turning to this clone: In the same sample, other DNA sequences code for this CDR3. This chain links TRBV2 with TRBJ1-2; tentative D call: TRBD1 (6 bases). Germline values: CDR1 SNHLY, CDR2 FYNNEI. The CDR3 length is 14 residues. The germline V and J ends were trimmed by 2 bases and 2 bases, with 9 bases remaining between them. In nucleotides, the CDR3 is TGTGCCAGCAGTGAAAGGGGACACAACTATGGCTACACCTTC. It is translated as CASSERGHNYGYTF.

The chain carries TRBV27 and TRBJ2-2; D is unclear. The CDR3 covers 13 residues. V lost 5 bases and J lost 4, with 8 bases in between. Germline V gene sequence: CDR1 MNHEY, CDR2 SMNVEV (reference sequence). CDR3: CASSLRATGELFF. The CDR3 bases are TGTGCCAGCAGTCTAAGGGCCACCGGGGAGCTGTTTTTT.

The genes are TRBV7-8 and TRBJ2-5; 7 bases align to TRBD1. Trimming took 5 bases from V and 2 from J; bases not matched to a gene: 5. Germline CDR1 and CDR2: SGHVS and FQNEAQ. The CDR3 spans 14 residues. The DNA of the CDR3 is TGTGCCAGCAGCCGGGACAGCTCACAAGAGACCCAGTACTTC. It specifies CASSRDSSQETQYF.

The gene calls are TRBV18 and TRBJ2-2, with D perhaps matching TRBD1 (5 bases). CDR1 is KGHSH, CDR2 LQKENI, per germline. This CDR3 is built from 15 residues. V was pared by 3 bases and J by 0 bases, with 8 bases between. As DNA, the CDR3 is TGTGCCAGCTCACCCACGACAGCGAACACCGGGGAGCTGTTTTTT. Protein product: CASSPTTANTGELFF.

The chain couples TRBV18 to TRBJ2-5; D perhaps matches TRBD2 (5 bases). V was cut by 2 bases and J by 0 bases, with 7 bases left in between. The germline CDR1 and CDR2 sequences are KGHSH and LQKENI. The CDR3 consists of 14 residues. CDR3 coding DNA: TGTGCCAGCTCACCAAGAGGGAACCAAGAGACCCAGTACTTC. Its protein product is CASSPRGNQETQYF.

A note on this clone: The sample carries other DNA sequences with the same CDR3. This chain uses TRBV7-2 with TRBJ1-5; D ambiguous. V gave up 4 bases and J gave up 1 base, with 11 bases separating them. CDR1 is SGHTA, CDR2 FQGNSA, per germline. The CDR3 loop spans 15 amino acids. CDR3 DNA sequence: TGTGCCAGCAGCTCGGACTCCCTGAGCAATCAGCCCCAGCATTTT. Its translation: CASSSDSLSNQPQHF.

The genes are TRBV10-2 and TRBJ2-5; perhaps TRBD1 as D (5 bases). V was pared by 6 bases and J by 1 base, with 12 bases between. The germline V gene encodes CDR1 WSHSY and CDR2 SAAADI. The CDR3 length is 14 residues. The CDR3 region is CASREYRFQETQYF. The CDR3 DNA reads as TGCGCCAGCAGAGAATACAGGTTCCAAGAGACCCAGTACTTC.

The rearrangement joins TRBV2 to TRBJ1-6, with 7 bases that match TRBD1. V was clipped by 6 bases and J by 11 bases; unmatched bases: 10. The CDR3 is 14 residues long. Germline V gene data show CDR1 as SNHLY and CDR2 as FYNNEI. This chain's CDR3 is CASRPDRLVAPLHF. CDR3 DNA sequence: TGTGCCAGCAGGCCGGACAGGCTGGTTGCACCCCTCCACTTT.

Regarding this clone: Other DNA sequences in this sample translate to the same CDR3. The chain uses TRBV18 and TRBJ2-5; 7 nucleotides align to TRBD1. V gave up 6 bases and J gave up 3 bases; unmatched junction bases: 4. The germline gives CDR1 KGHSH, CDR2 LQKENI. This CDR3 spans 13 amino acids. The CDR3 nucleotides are TGTGCCAGCTCCCCCGGGACAGAAGAGACCCAGTACTTC. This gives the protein CASSPGTEETQYF.

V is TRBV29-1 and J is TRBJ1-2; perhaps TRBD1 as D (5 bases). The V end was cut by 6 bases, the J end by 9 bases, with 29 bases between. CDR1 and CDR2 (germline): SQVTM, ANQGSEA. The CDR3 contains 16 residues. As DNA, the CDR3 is TGCAGCGTCTCCGGGGGGTCAGGGAGCATCAGTGATCGCTACACCTTC. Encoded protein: CSVSGGSGSISDRYTF.

CDR3: CASSRSGSGLGEQYF. CDR3 in DNA: TGTGCCAGCAGCAGGAGCGGGAGTGGGTTGGGCGAGCAGTACTTC. This rearrangement joins TRBV7-8 to TRBJ2-7, with 8 bases matching TRBD2. Germline V CDR1 and CDR2: SGHVS, FQNEAQ. The CDR3 has 15 residues. The ends lost 5 bases at V and 6 bases at J; junction bases unmatched: 12.

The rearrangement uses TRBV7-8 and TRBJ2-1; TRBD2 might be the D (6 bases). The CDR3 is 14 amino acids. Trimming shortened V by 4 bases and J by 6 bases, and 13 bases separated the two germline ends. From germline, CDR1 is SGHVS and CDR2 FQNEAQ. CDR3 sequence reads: CASSSLQGGNEQFF. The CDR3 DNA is TGTGCCAGCAGCTCCCTCCAGGGAGGCAATGAGCAGTTCTTC.

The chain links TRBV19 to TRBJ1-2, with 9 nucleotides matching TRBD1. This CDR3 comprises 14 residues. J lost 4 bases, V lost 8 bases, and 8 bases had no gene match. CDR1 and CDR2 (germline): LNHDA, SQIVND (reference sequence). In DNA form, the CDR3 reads TGTGCCAGTGAGGACAGGGGACAAGTCTATGGCTACACCTTC. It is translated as CASEDRGQVYGYTF. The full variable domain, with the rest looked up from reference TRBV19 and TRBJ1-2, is DGGITQSPKYLFRKEGQNVTLSCEQNLNHDAMYWYRQDPGQGLRLIYYSQIVNDFQKGDIAEGYSVSREKKESFPLTVTSAQKNPTAFYLCASEDRGQVYGYTFGSGTRLTVV.

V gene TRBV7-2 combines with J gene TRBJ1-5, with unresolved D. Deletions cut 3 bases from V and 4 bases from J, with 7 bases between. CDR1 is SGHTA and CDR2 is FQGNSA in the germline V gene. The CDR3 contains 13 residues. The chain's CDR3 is CASSLWDNQPQHF. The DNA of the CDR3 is TGTGCCAGCAGCTTGTGGGATAATCAGCCCCAGCATTTT.

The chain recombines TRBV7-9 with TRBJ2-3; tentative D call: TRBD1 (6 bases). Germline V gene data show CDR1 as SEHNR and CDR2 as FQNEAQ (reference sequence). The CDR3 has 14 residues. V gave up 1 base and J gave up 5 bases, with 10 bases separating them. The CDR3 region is CASSLGQGIDTQYF. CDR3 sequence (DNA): TGTGCCAGCAGCTTAGGTCAGGGGATAGATACGCAGTATTTT.

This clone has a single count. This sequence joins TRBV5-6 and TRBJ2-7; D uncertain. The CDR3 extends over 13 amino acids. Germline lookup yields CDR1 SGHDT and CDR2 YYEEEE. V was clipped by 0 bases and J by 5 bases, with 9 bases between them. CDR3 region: CASSLAWANEQYF. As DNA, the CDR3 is TGTGCCAGCAGCTTGGCCTGGGCGAACGAGCAGTACTTC.

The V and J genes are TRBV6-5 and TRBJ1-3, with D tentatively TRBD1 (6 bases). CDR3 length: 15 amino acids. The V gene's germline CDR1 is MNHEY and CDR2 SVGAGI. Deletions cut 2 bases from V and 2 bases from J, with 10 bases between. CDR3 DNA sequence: TGTGCCAGCAGTTACGGTCCAGGGGCTGGAAACACCATATATTTT. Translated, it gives CASSYGPGAGNTIYF.

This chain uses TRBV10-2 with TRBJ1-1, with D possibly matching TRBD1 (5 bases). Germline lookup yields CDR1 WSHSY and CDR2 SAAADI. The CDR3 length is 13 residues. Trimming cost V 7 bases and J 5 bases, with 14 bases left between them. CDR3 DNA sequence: TGCGCCAGCAAAGGACAAGCGGGGACTGAAGCTTTCTTT. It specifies CASKGQAGTEAFF.

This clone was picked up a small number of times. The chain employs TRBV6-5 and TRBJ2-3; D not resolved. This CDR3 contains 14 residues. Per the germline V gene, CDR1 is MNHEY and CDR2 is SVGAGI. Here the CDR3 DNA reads TGTGCGAGTAAGGTGGACCAATCCACAGATACGCAGTATTTT. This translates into CASKVDQSTDTQYF.

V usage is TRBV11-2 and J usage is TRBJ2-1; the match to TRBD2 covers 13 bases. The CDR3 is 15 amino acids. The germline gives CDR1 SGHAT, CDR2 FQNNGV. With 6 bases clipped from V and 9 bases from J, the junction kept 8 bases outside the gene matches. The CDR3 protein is CASSALGTSGTEQFF. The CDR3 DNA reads TGTGCCAGCAGTGCTTTAGGGACTAGCGGGACTGAGCAGTTCTTC.